The 6 T cell receptor delta chains presented below share a single source sample, sequenced in a study of gamma-delta chains in newborns, infants, children. TCRdb redid the clone calls on the reads with CATT. Of 3,500 to 4,500 delta-chain clones listed, over 12% are singletons. The source material was blood. The receptors originated from a child who was a newborn, infant or young child, either healthy, febrile or measles-vaccinated (not recorded which).

With respect to this clone: A far larger clone is off by one base, so a read error is likely. This chain uses TRDV1 with TRDJ1; TRDD3 matches 13 bases. Since TCRdb gives no J gene, matching the DNA to germline was used here to assign it. Germline CDR1 reads TSWWSYY; CDR2 reads QGS. The J segment lost 4 bases and the V segment lost 0 bases, leaving 23 bases of the junction unmatched. The CDR3 is 23 residues long. The CDR3 DNA sequence: TGTGCTCTTGGGGAACTAACCACACACGACATTACTGGGGGATACGCGTTCGGCGATAAACTCATCTTT. Translated: CALGELTTHDITGGYAFGDKLIF.

For this clone: This likely reflects a read error, since a far larger clone is one base away. Other DNA sequences in this sample translate to the same CDR3. The V call is TRDV2, the J call TRDJ1, with 7 positions matching TRDD3. Germline values: CDR1 GEAIGNYY, CDR2 EKD. With 1 base clipped from V and 4 bases from J, the junction kept 11 bases outside the gene matches. This CDR3 contains 16 residues. CDR3 bases: TGTGCCTGTGACACGGTGGGAGGGATACCCGTCGATAAACTCATCTTT. Its protein product is CACDTVGGIPVDKLIF.

A word on this clone: This DNA translates differently at residue 14 from the TCRdb protein, which is that of a much larger clone; a read error is likely, and the protein shown is the DNA's own translation. This rearrangement joins TRDV1 to TRDJ1; D perhaps matches TRDD3 (7 bases). V was trimmed by 1 base and J by 7 bases, leaving 25 bases between them. This CDR3 comprises 18 residues. Germline CDR1 and CDR2: TSWWSYY and QGS. DNA of the CDR3: TGTGCTCTTGGGGAACCCGTCCTACTGGGGAAACACCCCGGTAAACTCATCTTT. As protein: CALGEPVLLGKHPGKLIF.

This clone was seen a handful of times. A read error likely explains this, since a far larger clone differs by one base. Other DNA variants within this sample encode the same CDR3. This chain uses TRDV2 with TRDJ1; TRDD3 agrees at 8 bases. Germline V gene data show CDR1 as GEAIGNYY and CDR2 as EKD. V was clipped by 7 bases and J by 0 bases; unmatched bases: 21. This CDR3 comprises 19 residues. CDR3 residues: CACVPLRTLLGEYTDKLIF. As DNA, the CDR3 is TGTGCCTGCGTCCCTCTTCGCACCCTGCTGGGGGAATACACCGATAAACTCATCTTT.

A note on this clone: The protein recorded in TCRdb matches a much larger clone and deviates from this DNA's translation at residue 4, suggesting a read error; the protein here is obtained by translating the DNA. This chain uses TRDV2 with TRDJ1; TRDD3 matches 10 bases. Germline V lookup: CDR1 GEAIGNYY, CDR2 EKD. With V trimmed by 5 bases and J by 6 bases, 14 bases remained unmatched. There are 16 residues in the CDR3. CDR3 DNA sequence: TGTGCCTGTGGCAGTCTGGGGGATATCGGGGAAAATAAACTCATCTTT. It translates to CACGSLGDIGENKLIF.

This clone is large (0.1 to 1%) in the sample. Additional DNA sequences in this sample encode the identical CDR3. The rearrangement links TRDV2 to TRDJ3, with a possible D match to TRDD3 (6 bases). V shed 0 bases and J shed 0 bases, with 11 bases lying between them. The CDR3 spans 18 residues. The germline V gene encodes CDR1 GEAIGNYY and CDR2 EKD. The CDR3 nucleotides read TGTGCCTGTGACACCGTGGGGGCCAGCTCCTGGGACACCCGACAGATGTTTTTC. Amino acids: CACDTVGASSWDTRQMFF.